Listed below are T cell receptor beta chains from one sample, sequenced in a study of T cell responses to AZD1222 COVID-19 vaccine. Assay: immunoSEQ multiplex PCR; the TCRdb copy retains only in-frame clones and omits some. The repertoire holds fewer than 200,000 clones, almost 90% seen once, with approximately 0.5% in the top ten. The material sequenced was peripheral blood, taken on day 0 of AZD1222 vaccination. The receptors were sampled from an adult in good health. CDR3s include the opening cysteine and the closing phenylalanine or tryptophan. The D gene is left open where the match is weak. Size values are once, few and many counts, or a class for expanded clones, and some rows have none.

-	TRBJ2-5	TRBV14	TRBD2	TGTGCCAGCAGCCAGCGGGGGGCCGTGTACTTC	CASSQRGAVYF
once	TRBJ1-4	TRBV5-1	TRBD1	TGCGCCAGCAGCTTGGGCCAGGGGGCAATTAATGAAAAACTGTTTTTT	CASSLGQGAINEKLFF
-	TRBJ1-4	TRBV28	-	TGTGCCAGCAGTTTTAACCCGGGAACTAATGAAAAACTGTTTTTT	CASSFNPGTNEKLFF
-	TRBJ2-1	TRBV6-5	-	TGTGCCAGCAGGAAGGGACTTTCCTACAATGAGCAGTTCTTC	CASRKGLSYNEQFF
-	TRBJ1-5	TRBV30	-	TGTGCCTGGAGTGGATGGAGCAATCAGCCCCAGCATTTT	CAWSGWSNQPQHF
-	TRBJ1-1	TRBV7-8	-	TGTGCCAGCAGTCCTACTGGGACGGAAATGAACACTGAAGCTTTCTTT	CASSPTGTEMNTEAFF
once	TRBJ2-5	TRBV4-1	TRBD2	TGCGCCAGCAGCCAAGATAGCCAGGGAGCGGGAGTGGAGGAGACCCAGTACTTC	CASSQDSQGAGVEETQYF
-	TRBJ2-5	TRBV24-1	-	TGTGCCACCAGTGATCCAGGGCAGGGAGAGACCCAGTACTTC	CATSDPGQGETQYF
once	TRBJ1-1	TRBV2	TRBD1	TGTGCCAGCAGGGCCCTCGGACAGGGGAACACTGAAGCTTTCTTT	CASRALGQGNTEAFF
-	TRBJ1-4	TRBV28	-	TGTGCCAGCAGTTTGTATGGGTATGAAAAACTGTTTTTT	CASSLYGYEKLFF
-	TRBJ2-3	TRBV19	-	TGTGCCAGTTGTAACTCCTTCCGTGGTACGCAGTATTTT	CASCNSFRGTQYF
-	TRBJ2-1	TRBV15	-	TGTGCCACCAGCAGAGAGGGGGCAGGGAATGAGCAGTTCTTC	CATSREGAGNEQFF
-	TRBJ1-1	TRBV2	-	TGTGCCAGCCGGTTCCAGGGGATCTCGGACACTGAAGCTTTCTTT	CASRFQGISDTEAFF
once	TRBJ2-7	TRBV7-6	TRBD2	TGTGCCAGCAGCCCGGGGAGGGGCCAGTCCTACGAGCAGTACTTC	CASSPGRGQSYEQYF
-	TRBJ1-3	TRBV5-1	-	TGCGCCAGCAGCTTTACAGGGAACCTGGGAGACACCATATATTTT	CASSFTGNLGDTIYF
-	TRBJ2-2	TRBV5-1	-	TGCGCCAGCGGGTTCCACAGCCCCGGGGAGCTGTTTTTT	CASGFHSPGELFF
few	TRBJ1-1	TRBV28	TRBD1	TGTGCCAGCAGTTCGCCCGGACAGGGGAACACTGAAGCTTTCTTT	CASSSPGQGNTEAFF
-	TRBJ2-5	TRBV28	TRBD1	TGTGCCAGCAGTTTCGCCCGGACAGGGTTTGGGGAGACCCAGTACTTC	CASSFARTGFGETQYF
-	TRBJ1-1	TRBV6-5	TRBD1	TGTGCCAGCAGTTTACCAGGGGGCAACACTGAAGCTTTCTTT	CASSLPGGNTEAFF
once	TRBJ1-2	TRBV18	TRBD1	TGTGCCAGCTCACCGGACAGGGTGGTTGGCTACACCTTC	CASSPDRVVGYTF
-	TRBJ1-2	TRBV3-1/TRBV3-2	-	TGTGCCAGCAGCCAAGGTGGAGAGTGGGGGGTAGTTGGCTACACCTTC	CASSQGGEWGVVGYTF
-	TRBJ1-2	TRBV4-1	-	TGCGCCAGCAGCTTGTCTTCGGGGCCCATCTATGGCTACACCTTC	CASSLSSGPIYGYTF
once	TRBJ1-1	TRBV28	-	TGTGCCAGCAGTTCGCTACAGGGCCCTGACACTGAAGCTTTCTTT	CASSSLQGPDTEAFF
-	TRBJ2-2	TRBV24-1	TRBD1	TGTGCCACCAGGGGTTTGGGGACAGGGGGCACCGGGGAGCTGTTTTTT	CATRGLGTGGTGELFF
few	TRBJ2-7	TRBV7-9	-	TGTGCCAGCAGCTTTGGGGTGTACGAGCAGTACTTC	CASSFGVYEQYF
-	TRBJ2-3	TRBV9	TRBD1	TGTGCCAGCAGCGTAGCTGGGACAGGGGCAGATACGCAGTATTTT	CASSVAGTGADTQYF
-	TRBJ1-4	TRBV28	TRBD1	TGTGCCAGCACCGAAATTAGGACAGGGAATGAAAAACTGTTTTTT	CASTEIRTGNEKLFF
-	TRBJ2-2	TRBV15	TRBD2	TGTGCCACCAGCAGGACTAGCGGGGGGCCGAACACCGGGGAGCTGTTTTTT	CATSRTSGGPNTGELFF
once	TRBJ2-3	TRBV28	-	TGTGCCAGCAGGACATCCCCGGGCACAGATACGCAGTATTTT	CASRTSPGTDTQYF
-	TRBJ2-3	TRBV5-4	-	TGTGCCAGCAGCTTCGGGACTAGCACAGATACGCAGTATTTT	CASSFGTSTDTQYF
few	TRBJ2-7	TRBV7-9	-	TGTGCCAGCAGCTTAAGCGGGCTCGAGCAGTACTTC	CASSLSGLEQYF
-	TRBJ2-5	TRBV7-8	TRBD2	TGTGCCAGCAGCCCCGGGGAGGGCCTAGTCCAAGAGACCCAGTACTTC	CASSPGEGLVQETQYF
-	TRBJ1-5	TRBV7-9	-	TGTGCCAGCAGTTACGTCCAGGGCCGGGATCAGCCCCAGCATTTT	CASSYVQGRDQPQHF
-	TRBJ1-1	TRBV2	-	TGTGCCAGCACTCCGGAACAGCGGACTTTCTTT	CASTPEQRTFF
-	TRBJ1-3	TRBV30	-	TGTGCCTGGAAGGCTGTGGGAAACACCATATATTTT	CAWKAVGNTIYF
-	TRBJ1-2	TRBV3-1/TRBV3-2	-	TGTGCCAGCACCCCCGGGACACCCTATGGCTACACCTTC	CASTPGTPYGYTF
once	TRBJ1-3	TRBV28	TRBD1	TGTGCCAGCAGCCTCTTGGGACAGGGGATTGGAAACACCATATATTTT	CASSLLGQGIGNTIYF
few	TRBJ1-2	TRBV4-2	-	TGTGCCAGCAGCCAAGGGGGGCAGGGTGATGGCTACACCTTC	CASSQGGQGDGYTF
-	TRBJ2-3	TRBV30	TRBD1	TGTGCCTGCGAACCCACAGGGGGCACAGATACGCAGTATTTT	CACEPTGGTDTQYF